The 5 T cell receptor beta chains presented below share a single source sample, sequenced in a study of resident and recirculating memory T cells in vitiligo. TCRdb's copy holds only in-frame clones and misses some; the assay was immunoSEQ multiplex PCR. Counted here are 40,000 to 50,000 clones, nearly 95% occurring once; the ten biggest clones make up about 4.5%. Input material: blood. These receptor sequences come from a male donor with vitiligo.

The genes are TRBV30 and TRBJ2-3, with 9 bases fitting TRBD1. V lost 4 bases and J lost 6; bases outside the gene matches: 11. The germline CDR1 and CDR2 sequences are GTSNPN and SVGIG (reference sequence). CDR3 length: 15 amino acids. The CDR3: CAWNRLQGARDTQYF. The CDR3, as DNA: TGTGCCTGGAATAGACTACAGGGGGCGCGTGATACGCAGTATTTT.

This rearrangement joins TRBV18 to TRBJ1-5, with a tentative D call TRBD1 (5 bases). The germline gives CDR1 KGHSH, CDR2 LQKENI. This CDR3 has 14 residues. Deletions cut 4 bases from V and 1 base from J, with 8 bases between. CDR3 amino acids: CASSRRESNQPQHF. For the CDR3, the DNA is TGTGCCAGCTCACGCAGGGAAAGCAATCAGCCCCAGCATTTT.

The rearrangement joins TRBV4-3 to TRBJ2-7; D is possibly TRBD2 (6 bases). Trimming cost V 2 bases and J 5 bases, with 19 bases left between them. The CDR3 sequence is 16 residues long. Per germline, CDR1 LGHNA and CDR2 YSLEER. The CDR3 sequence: CASSQYIRDSSDEQYF. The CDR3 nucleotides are TGCGCCAGCAGCCAATACATTAGGGACTCATCCGACGAGCAGTACTTC.

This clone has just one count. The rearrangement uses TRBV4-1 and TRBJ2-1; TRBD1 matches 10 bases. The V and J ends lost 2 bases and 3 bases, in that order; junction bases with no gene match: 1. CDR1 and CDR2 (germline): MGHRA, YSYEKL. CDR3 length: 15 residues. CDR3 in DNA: TGCGCCAGCAGCCAATGGACAGGGGGCTACAATGAGCAGTTCTTC. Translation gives CASSQWTGGYNEQFF.

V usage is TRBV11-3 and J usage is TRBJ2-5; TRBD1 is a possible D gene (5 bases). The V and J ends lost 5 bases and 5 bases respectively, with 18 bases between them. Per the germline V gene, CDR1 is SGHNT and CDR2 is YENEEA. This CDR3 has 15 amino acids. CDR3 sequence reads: CASSQRQRFSETQYF. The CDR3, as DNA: TGTGCCAGCAGCCAAAGACAGAGATTCTCGGAGACCCAGTACTTC.